This T cell receptor (beta chain) originates from a study of vaccination effects on CD4 cells after COVID-19 (dated by TCRdb to between 2021 and 2022). The study in broad terms: Post-vaccine samples across the study were collected a median of 72 days after the second dose, with a range of 14 to 241. SARS-CoV-2 spike-specific CD4+ TCR repertoires were compared before and after mRNA vaccination in COVID-19 convalescent patients and in infection-naive vaccine recipients. The full study included some 10 COVID-19 convalescent patients and several SARS-CoV-2-naive healthy vaccine recipients. Cultures from other donors in the study were sequenced with the Oncomine TCR Beta short-read assay on an Illumina iSeq 100.

Preparation of the library involved the immunoSEQ multiplex PCR assay. DNA from the cultured, isolated CD4+ T cells was subjected to TCR beta CDR3 sequencing. Processing in the source paper ran as follows. Non-productive TCR sequences were removed and reads were trimmed to the CDR3 region, keeping CDR3s of at least 7 amino acids. The MANAFEST web app was used to identify antigen-specific clonotypes by comparing expansion in peptide wells with expansion in reference cultures. To be called positive, a clone needed expansion at FDR<0.05 compared with the reference and with all other wells, an odds ratio greater than 5, and a frequency greater than 0.1% in two replicate wells. A clonotype was called cross-reactive if it was significantly expanded both in SARS-CoV-2 spike wells and in at least one common cold coronavirus spike condition. CDR3 similarity was assessed by Levenshtein distance using the stringdist R package, and unrooted trees were constructed with ape in R 3.6.1. TCRdb took over this immuneACCESS table, retaining in-frame rearrangements with V and J assigned. Such tables are incomplete; in checked studies, under half of the missing clones stem from an unresolved V gene, and the remainder is unexplained. Clone size and V and J calls were adopted from that table, with D and trimming inferred from the DNA. Here the sample has some 30,000 clones; approximately 82% occur a single time. The ten largest clonotypes hold about 1.6% of the sample.

General findings and caveats noted by the study authors: Only a small number of convalescent patients were included, and no early post-infection timepoints were available, which limited the study. Both infection-induced and vaccine-induced clones contracted markedly at late post-vaccination timepoints, which is consistent with waning T cell responses. In healthy vaccine recipients, vaccine-induced clones were almost all SARS-CoV-2 mono-reactive, with only 1 of 255 cross-reactive with common cold coronaviruses.

V and J are truncated by 3 bases and 11 bases respectively, leaving an intervening sequence of 19 bases. The CDR3 has 14 amino acids, counting the end cysteine and phenylalanine. The sequence is cut down to CDR3 DNA, 42 bases in frame from base 1. As encoded in the germline V gene (reference sequence), CDR1 is LGHDT while CDR2 is YNNKEL. This clone was seen just once. Its recognized antigen is unknown. There are no base qualities to consult, and no much larger clone falls within one base. The ViraFEST assay stimulated PBMC with viral peptide pools and then used TCR sequencing to identify antigen-specific CD4+ T cell clonotypes by expansion. After 10 to 11 days of culture, CD4+ T cells were isolated with the EasySep CD4+ T cell isolation kit. Each participant got two doses of an mRNA SARS-CoV-2 vaccine, either BNT162b2 or mRNA-1273. The absence of prior SARS-CoV-2 infection in healthy vaccine recipients was confirmed by negative nucleocapsid antibodies before and after vaccination. About 2.2 million PBMC per well were cultured in IMDM with about 5.4% human AB serum, about 9.4 IU/ml IL-2 and gentamicin, plus 10 ug/ml peptides. Half of the culture medium was replaced with fresh IL-2-containing medium on days 3 and 7. Unless noted otherwise, every peptide stimulation condition was grown in triplicate wells. Using Ficoll-Paque Plus gradient centrifugation, PBMC were separated from whole blood and then either used fresh or cryopreserved at -140C. The spike proteins of SARS-CoV-2 and of the common cold coronaviruses HCoV-NL63, HCoV-OC43 and HCoV-229E were spanned by overlapping peptide pools. Genomic DNA was extracted from cultured CD4+ T cells with the QIAamp micro DNA kit.

The receptor was derived from a human donor who received a COVID-19 vaccine. Some clones in this sample may be carry-over from other donors' samples. The material sequenced was CD4+ T cells from PBMCs cultured with HCoV-NL63 spike peptides, taken after COVID-19 vaccination. Read against the paper, the sample's cell subset or site label means: HCoV-NL63 spike overlapping peptide pool stimulation. The chain is made from TRBV3-1 (or the pseudogene TRBV3-2) and TRBJ1-2; D gene: possibly TRBD1, on 5 matching bases. The CDR3 region: CASSHAPRDKSYTF. The DNA is TGTGCCAGCAGCCATGCCCCCAGGGATAAGAGTTACACCTTC.